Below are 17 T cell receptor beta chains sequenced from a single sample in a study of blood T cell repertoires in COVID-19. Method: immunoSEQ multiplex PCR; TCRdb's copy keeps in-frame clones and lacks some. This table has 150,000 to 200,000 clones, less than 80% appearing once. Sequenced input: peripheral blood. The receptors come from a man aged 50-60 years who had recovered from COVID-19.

In DNA form, the CDR3 reads TGTGCCAGCCTGACCCAAGGTAGCCGGGAGCTGTTTTTT. Its protein is CASLTQGSRELFF. V usage is TRBV28 and J usage is TRBJ2-2; D unresolved. Germline lookup yields CDR1 MDHEN and CDR2 SYDVKM. The CDR3 extends over 13 amino acids. Trimming cost V 8 bases and J 9 bases, with 16 bases left between them.

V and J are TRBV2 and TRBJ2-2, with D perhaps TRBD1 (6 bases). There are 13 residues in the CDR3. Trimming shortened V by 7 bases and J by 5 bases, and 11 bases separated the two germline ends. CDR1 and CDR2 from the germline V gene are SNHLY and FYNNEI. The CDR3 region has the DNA TGTGCCAGCAACGACAGGCGAACCGGGGAGCTGTTTTTT. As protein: CASNDRRTGELFF. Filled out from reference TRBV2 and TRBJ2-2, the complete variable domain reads EPEVTQTPSHQVTQMGQEVILRCVPISNHLYFYWYRQILGQKVEFLVSFYNNEISEKSEIFDDQFSVERPDGSNFTLKIRSTKLEDSAMYFCASNDRRTGELFFGEGSRLTVL.

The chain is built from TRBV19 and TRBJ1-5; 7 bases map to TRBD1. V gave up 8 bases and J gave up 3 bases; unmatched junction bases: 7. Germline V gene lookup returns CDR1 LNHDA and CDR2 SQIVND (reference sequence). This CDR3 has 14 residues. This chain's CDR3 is CASLRQGNNQPQHF. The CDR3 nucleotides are TGTGCCAGTCTACGACAGGGAAACAATCAGCCCCAGCATTTT.

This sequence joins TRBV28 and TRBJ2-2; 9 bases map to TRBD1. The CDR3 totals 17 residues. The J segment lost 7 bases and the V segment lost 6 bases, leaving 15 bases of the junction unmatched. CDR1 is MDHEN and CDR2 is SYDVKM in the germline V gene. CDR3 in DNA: TGTGCCAGCAGCAGTTACCTAGGACAGGGGTACGGCGGGGAGCTGTTTTTT. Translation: CASSSYLGQGYGGELFF.

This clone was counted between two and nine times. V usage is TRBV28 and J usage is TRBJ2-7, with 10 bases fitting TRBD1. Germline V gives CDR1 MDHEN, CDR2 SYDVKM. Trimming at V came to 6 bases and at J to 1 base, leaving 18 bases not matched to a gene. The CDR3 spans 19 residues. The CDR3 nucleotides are TGTGCCAGCAGCTCGCCGACAGGGGGCCTTTCTTACGTTTCCTACGAGCAGTACTTC. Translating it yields CASSSPTGGLSYVSYEQYF.

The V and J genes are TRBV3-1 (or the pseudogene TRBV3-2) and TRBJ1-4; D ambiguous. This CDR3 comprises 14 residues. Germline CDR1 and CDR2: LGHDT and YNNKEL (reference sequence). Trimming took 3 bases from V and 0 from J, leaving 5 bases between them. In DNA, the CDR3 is TGTGCCAGCAGCCACAGTGCAACTAATGAAAAACTGTTTTTT. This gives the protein CASSHSATNEKLFF.

CDR3 bases: TGCAGCGTCGGCAGGACAGGGAACACAGATACGCAGTATTTT. Translating it yields CSVGRTGNTDTQYF. This sequence joins TRBV29-1 and TRBJ2-3, with 8 nucleotides matching TRBD1. V lost 6 bases to trimming and J lost 2 bases; unmatched junction nucleotides: 7. This CDR3 spans 14 amino acids. Per the germline V gene, CDR1 is SQVTM and CDR2 is ANQGSEA.

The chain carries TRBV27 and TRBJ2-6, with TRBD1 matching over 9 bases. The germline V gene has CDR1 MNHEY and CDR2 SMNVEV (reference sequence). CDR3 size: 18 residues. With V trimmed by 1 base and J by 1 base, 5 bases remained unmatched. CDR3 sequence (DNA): TGTGCCAGCAGTTTATTGGGGACAGGGAAATCTGGGGCCAACGTCCTGACTTTC. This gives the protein CASSLLGTGKSGANVLTF.

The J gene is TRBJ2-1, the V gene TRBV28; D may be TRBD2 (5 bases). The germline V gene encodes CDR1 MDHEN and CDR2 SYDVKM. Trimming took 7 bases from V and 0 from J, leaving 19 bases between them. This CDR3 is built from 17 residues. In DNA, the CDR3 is TGTGCCAGCACTCCCTTTGGCGGGCTCAGCTCCTACAATGAGCAGTTCTTC. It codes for CASTPFGGLSSYNEQFF.

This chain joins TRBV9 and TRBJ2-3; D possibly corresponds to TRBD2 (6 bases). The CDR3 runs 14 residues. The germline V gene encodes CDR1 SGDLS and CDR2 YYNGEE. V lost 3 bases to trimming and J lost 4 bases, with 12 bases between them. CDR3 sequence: CASSARLVADTQYF. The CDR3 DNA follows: TGTGCCAGCAGCGCTAGACTAGTCGCAGATACGCAGTATTTT. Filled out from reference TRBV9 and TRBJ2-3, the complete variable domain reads DSGVTQTPKHLITATGQRVTLRCSPRSGDLSVYWYQQSLDQGLQFLIQYYNGEERAKGNILERFSAQQFPDLHSELNLSSLELGDSALYFCASSARLVADTQYFGPGTRLTVL.

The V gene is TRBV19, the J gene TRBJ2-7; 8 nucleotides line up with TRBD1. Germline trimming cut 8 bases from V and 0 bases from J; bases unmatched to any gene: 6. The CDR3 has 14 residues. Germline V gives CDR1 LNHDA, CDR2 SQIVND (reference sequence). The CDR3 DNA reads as TGTGCCAGTGCCCGACAGGGGAGCTCCTACGAGCAGTACTTC. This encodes CASARQGSSYEQYF.

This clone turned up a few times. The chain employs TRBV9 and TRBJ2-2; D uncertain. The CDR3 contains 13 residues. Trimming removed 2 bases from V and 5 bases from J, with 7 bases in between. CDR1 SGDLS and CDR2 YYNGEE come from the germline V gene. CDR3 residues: CASSVAFTGELFF. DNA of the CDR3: TGTGCCAGCAGCGTGGCCTTTACCGGGGAGCTGTTTTTT.

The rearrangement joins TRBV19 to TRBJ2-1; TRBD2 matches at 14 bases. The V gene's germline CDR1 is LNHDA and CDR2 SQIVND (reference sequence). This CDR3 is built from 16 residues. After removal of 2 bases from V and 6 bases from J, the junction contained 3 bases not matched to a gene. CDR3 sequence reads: CASSIRTSGRSNEQFF. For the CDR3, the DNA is TGTGCCAGTAGTATACGGACTAGCGGGAGGAGCAATGAGCAGTTCTTC.

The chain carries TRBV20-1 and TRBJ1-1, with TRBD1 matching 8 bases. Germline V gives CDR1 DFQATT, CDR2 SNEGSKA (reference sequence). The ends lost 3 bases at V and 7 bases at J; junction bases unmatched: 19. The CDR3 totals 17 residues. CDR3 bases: TGCAGTGCTAGTCACCCCATGACAGGGGCCACTGGGGGTGAAGCTTTCTTT. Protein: CSASHPMTGATGGEAFF.

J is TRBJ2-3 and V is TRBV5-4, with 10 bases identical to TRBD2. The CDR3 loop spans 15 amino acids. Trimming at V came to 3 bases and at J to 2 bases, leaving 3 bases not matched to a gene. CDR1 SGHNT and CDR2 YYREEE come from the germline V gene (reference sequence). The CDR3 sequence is CASSSGTSDTDTQYF. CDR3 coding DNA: TGTGCCAGCAGCTCCGGGACTAGCGACACAGATACGCAGTATTTT.

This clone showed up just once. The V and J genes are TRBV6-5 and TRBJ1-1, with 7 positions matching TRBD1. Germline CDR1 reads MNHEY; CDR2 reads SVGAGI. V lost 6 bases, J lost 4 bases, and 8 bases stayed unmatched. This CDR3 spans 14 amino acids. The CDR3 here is CASRTGWGTTEAFF. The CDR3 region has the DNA TGTGCCAGCAGGACAGGGTGGGGTACCACTGAAGCTTTCTTT.

The CDR3 is CASSSKTTNTEAFF. As DNA, the CDR3 is TGTGCCAGCAGCAGCAAAACTACGAACACTGAAGCTTTCTTT. The chain combines TRBV6-6 with TRBJ1-1, with no clear D. CDR1 and CDR2 from the germline V gene are MNHNY and SVGAGI (reference sequence). Trimming took off 6 bases at V and 1 base at J, with 12 bases between the two ends. The length of the CDR3 is 14 residues.